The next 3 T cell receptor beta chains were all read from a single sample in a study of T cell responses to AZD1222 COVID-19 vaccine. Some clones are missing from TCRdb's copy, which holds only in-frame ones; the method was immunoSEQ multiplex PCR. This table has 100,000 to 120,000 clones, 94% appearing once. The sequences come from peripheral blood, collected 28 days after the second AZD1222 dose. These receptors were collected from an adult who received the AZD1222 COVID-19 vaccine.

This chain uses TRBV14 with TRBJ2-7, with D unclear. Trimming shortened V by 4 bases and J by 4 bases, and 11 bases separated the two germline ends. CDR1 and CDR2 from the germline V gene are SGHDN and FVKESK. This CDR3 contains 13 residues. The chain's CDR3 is CASSPYLGYEQYF. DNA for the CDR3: TGTGCCAGCAGCCCCTACCTGGGGTACGAGCAGTACTTC.

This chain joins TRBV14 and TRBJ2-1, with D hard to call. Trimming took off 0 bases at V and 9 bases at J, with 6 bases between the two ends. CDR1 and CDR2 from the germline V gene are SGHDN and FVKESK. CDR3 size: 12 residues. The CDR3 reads CASSQEVAEQFF. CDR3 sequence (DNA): TGTGCCAGCAGCCAAGAAGTGGCTGAGCAGTTCTTC.

The CDR3 sequence: CASSPEGSQGYTF. CDR3 coding DNA: TGTGCCAGCTCACCAGAGGGGTCGCAAGGCTACACCTTC. The V and J genes are TRBV18 and TRBJ1-2, with a weak D call TRBD1 (5 bases). The CDR3 totals 13 residues. In germline, CDR1 is KGHSH, CDR2 LQKENI. The ends were cut back, 2 bases at V and 8 bases at J, with 12 bases in the middle.